The rows below give T cell receptor beta chains drawn from one sample of a study of a mutant IDH1 vaccine in newly diagnosed glioma. Sequencing used immunoSEQ multiplex PCR; TCRdb keeps in-frame clones, though not all of them. The table has 45,000 to 65,000 clones, about 65% seen once; the top ten hold 4.8%. Their specific antigens are unknown. This specimen consisted of peripheral blood mononuclear cells (PBMCs), obtained from a glioma patient whose treatment included an IDH1 peptide vaccine. Receptor source: a man aged 35 to 55 with glioma. Some clones in this sample may be carry-over from other donors' samples. Both conserved end residues are part of each CDR3. The D gene is left open where the match is weak. A row's size may be missing; if present it is once, few, many or a size class.

v_call	d_call	j_call	clone_size	cdr3_aa	cdr3_nt
TRBV7-9	-	TRBJ1-1	-	CASVGRTAEAFF	TGTGCCAGCGTGGGCAGGACGGCTGAAGCTTTCTTT
TRBV19	-	TRBJ2-5	-	CASRTATQETQYF	TGTGCCAGTCGGACAGCCACCCAAGAGACCCAGTACTTC
TRBV5-6	-	TRBJ1-5	-	CASSLAPGNSNQPQHF	TGTGCCAGCAGCTTGGCCCCGGGGAATAGCAATCAGCCCCAGCATTTT
TRBV18	TRBD1	TRBJ1-3	-	CASSQDRVGHTIYF	TGTGCCAGCTCACAAGACAGGGTGGGACACACCATATATTTT
TRBV2	TRBD2	TRBJ2-7	once	CASRGGDPYEQYF	TGTGCCAGCAGGGGGGGGGACCCCTACGAGCAGTACTTC
TRBV7-2	-	TRBJ2-1	-	CASSSGWGRDNEQFF	TGTGCCAGCAGCTCTGGTTGGGGGCGCGACAATGAGCAGTTCTTC
TRBV2	TRBD2	TRBJ2-2	few	CASGRARTGELFF	TGTGCCAGCGGGAGGGCAAGGACCGGGGAGCTGTTTTTT
TRBV7-9	-	TRBJ1-2	-	CASSLEMRGAAGDYGYTF	TGTGCCAGCAGCTTAGAAATGAGGGGGGCTGCGGGGGACTATGGCTACACCTTC
TRBV5-1	-	TRBJ1-1	few	CASSLNPGGLVNTEAFF	TGCGCCAGCAGCTTGAATCCGGGGGGGCTCGTGAACACTGAAGCTTTCTTT
TRBV7-2	-	TRBJ2-6	-	CASSLAGGRAGANVLTF	TGTGCCAGCAGCTTAGCGGGGGGGCGAGCTGGGGCCAACGTCCTGACTTTC
TRBV5-4	-	TRBJ1-2	-	CASRRDGTAGGYTF	TGTGCCAGCAGGAGAGACGGCACCGCCGGTGGCTACACCTTC
TRBV6-1	TRBD1	TRBJ2-7	-	CATRVGDRGHEQYF	TGTGCCACTCGGGTGGGGGACAGGGGCCACGAGCAGTACTTC
TRBV6-9	TRBD1	TRBJ2-1	-	CASRGLDRGDNEQFF	TGTGCCAGCAGGGGCCTGGACAGGGGTGACAATGAGCAGTTCTTC
TRBV2	TRBD2	TRBJ2-1	-	CATGLAGSYEQFF	TGTGCCACCGGACTAGCGGGGAGCTATGAGCAGTTCTTC
TRBV14	-	TRBJ1-1	few	CASSQDVNTEAFF	TGTGCCAGCAGCCAAGACGTGAACACTGAAGCTTTCTTT
TRBV4-2	-	TRBJ2-5	-	CASSQDWGALETQYF	TGTGCCAGCAGCCAAGATTGGGGCGCCCTGGAGACCCAGTACTTC
TRBV4-1	-	TRBJ2-2	-	CASSPLGLGVTGELFF	TGCGCCAGCAGCCCCCTAGGACTGGGAGTCACCGGGGAGCTGTTTTTT
TRBV6-5	TRBD1	TRBJ1-4	few	CASRPQGAGEKLFF	TGTGCCAGCAGGCCGCAGGGGGCGGGCGAAAAACTGTTTTTT
TRBV18	TRBD1	TRBJ2-5	-	CASSPRTGGSETQYF	TGTGCCAGCTCACCACGGACAGGGGGCAGTGAGACCCAGTACTTC
TRBV5-6	-	TRBJ2-3	-	CASSWQRTDTQYF	TGTGCCAGCAGCTGGCAGCGGACAGATACGCAGTATTTT
TRBV14	-	TRBJ1-2	-	CASSHGGNYGYTF	TGTGCCAGCAGCCACGGGGGGAACTATGGCTACACCTTC
TRBV5-6	-	TRBJ1-1	-	CASSLVTTWNTEAFF	TGTGCCAGCAGCTTGGTTACCACATGGAACACTGAAGCTTTCTTT
TRBV2	TRBD1	TRBJ2-4	-	CASSERTGVSKAKNIQYF	TGTGCCAGCAGTGAGCGGACAGGCGTCAGCAAAGCCAAAAACATTCAGTACTTC
TRBV6-5	-	TRBJ2-7	-	CASSRDITYEQYF	TGTGCCAGCAGTCGGGACATCACCTACGAGCAGTACTTC
TRBV27	-	TRBJ1-2	-	CASSRNVQSYGYTF	TGTGCCAGCAGCCGCAACGTTCAGAGCTATGGCTACACCTTC
TRBV2	TRBD1	TRBJ1-5	-	CASSGQGGSNQPQHF	TGTGCCAGCAGTGGACAGGGTGGGAGCAATCAGCCCCAGCATTTT
TRBV5-5	-	TRBJ2-2	-	CASSLVQLSTGELFF	TGTGCCAGCAGCTTGGTGCAGTTGTCCACCGGGGAGCTGTTTTTT
TRBV7-2	-	TRBJ2-7	once	CASSLGPGLREQYF	TGTGCCAGCAGCTTAGGGCCAGGCCTCCGAGAGCAGTACTTC
TRBV4-1	-	TRBJ2-2	-	CASSRGGPPNTGELFF	TGCGCCAGCTCCCGAGGGGGACCCCCGAACACCGGGGAGCTGTTTTTT
TRBV5-1	-	TRBJ1-2	-	CASSFGGSYGYTF	TGCGCCAGCAGCTTCGGAGGAAGTTATGGCTACACCTTC
TRBV18	-	TRBJ2-3	-	CASSPNRAYLTDTQYF	TGTGCCAGCTCACCGAATAGGGCTTATCTCACAGATACGCAGTATTTT
TRBV19	-	TRBJ1-1	few	CASSSRNTEAFF	TGTGCCAGTAGTTCCAGGAACACTGAAGCTTTCTTT
TRBV19	TRBD1	TRBJ2-4	-	CASSIAEGANKYF	TGTGCCAGTAGTATCGCTGAGGGGGCAAATAAGTACTTC
TRBV13	-	TRBJ2-2	-	CASSLARITNTGELFF	TGTGCCAGCAGCTTAGCACGGATAACAAACACCGGGGAGCTGTTTTTT
TRBV5-4	-	TRBJ1-2	-	CASSLGSPLNYGYTF	TGTGCCAGCAGCTTGGGGTCTCCTCTTAACTATGGCTACACCTTC
TRBV6-5	TRBD1	TRBJ1-6	-	CASSYGQGNSPLHF	TGTGCCAGCAGTTATGGACAGGGCAATTCACCCCTCCACTTT
TRBV29-1	-	TRBJ1-2	few	CSVEDSRAGYGYTF	TGCAGCGTTGAAGACTCCAGGGCCGGCTATGGCTACACCTTC
TRBV27	-	TRBJ2-3	-	CASIPNQGGSYTQYF	TGTGCCAGCATCCCCAACCAGGGTGGGTCATATACGCAGTATTTT
TRBV5-1	-	TRBJ1-1	-	CASGPDRGSTGDTEAFF	TGCGCCAGCGGACCGGACAGAGGGAGTACGGGAGACACTGAAGCTTTCTTT
TRBV5-6	-	TRBJ2-5	few	CASRRGDRQETQYF	TGTGCCAGCAGGCGGGGGGACAGACAAGAGACCCAGTACTTC
TRBV7-9	-	TRBJ2-5	-	CASSAGRETQYF	TGTGCCAGCAGCGCAGGACGGGAGACCCAGTACTTC
TRBV2	TRBD1	TRBJ1-1	-	CASSPATGTTTEAFF	TGTGCCAGCAGTCCAGCGACAGGGACTACCACTGAAGCTTTCTTT
TRBV11-2	-	TRBJ2-2	-	CASRDWTANTGELFF	TGTGCCAGCAGGGATTGGACGGCGAACACCGGGGAGCTGTTTTTT
TRBV4-1	-	TRBJ2-5	few	CASSQGGLRETQYF	TGCGCCAGCAGCCAGGGGGGACTCCGAGAGACCCAGTACTTC
TRBV4-2	-	TRBJ1-4	-	CASSQGAGLREKLFF	TGTGCCAGCAGCCAAGGGGCGGGGTTGAGGGAAAAACTGTTTTTT
TRBV29-1	-	TRBJ2-3	few	CSVGAGTDTQYF	TGCAGCGTTGGGGCCGGCACAGATACGCAGTATTTT
TRBV2	TRBD2	TRBJ2-1	-	CASRRLAGVSYNEQFF	TGTGCCAGCAGACGACTAGCGGGGGTCTCCTACAATGAGCAGTTCTTC
TRBV6-5	-	TRBJ1-5	few	CASSSLRVNGNQPQHF	TGTGCCAGCAGTTCCCTGCGGGTAAATGGCAATCAGCCCCAGCATTTT
TRBV30	-	TRBJ1-5	-	CAWSRGPNQPQHF	TGTGCCTGGAGTAGGGGCCCCAATCAGCCCCAGCATTTT
TRBV2	-	TRBJ2-2	-	CASRDRTGTGELFF	TGTGCCAGCAGAGACCGGACGGGGACCGGGGAGCTGTTTTTT
TRBV20-1	-	TRBJ1-2	-	CSATGGNGYTF	TGCAGTGCTACGGGGGGAAATGGCTACACCTTC
TRBV15	-	TRBJ2-7	-	CATGAGRAYEQYF	TGTGCCACCGGGGCAGGTCGCGCCTACGAGCAGTACTTC
TRBV6-1	TRBD1	TRBJ1-5	-	CASSEGGQERVQPQHF	TGTGCCAGCAGTGAAGGGGGACAGGAGAGGGTGCAGCCCCAGCATTTT
TRBV15	-	TRBJ1-2	-	CATSGGEWGNGNYGYTF	TGTGCCACCAGCGGGGGCGAATGGGGGAATGGGAACTATGGCTACACCTTC
TRBV29-1	-	TRBJ1-4	-	CSVRQGAGEKLFF	TGCAGCGTTCGTCAGGGAGCTGGCGAAAAACTGTTTTTT
TRBV6-1	-	TRBJ1-5	-	CASRHGGTQNQPQHF	TGTGCCAGCAGGCATGGCGGGACACAAAATCAGCCCCAGCATTTT
TRBV2	-	TRBJ1-5	many	CASSEEAASTPQHF	TGTGCCAGCAGTGAAGAGGCAGCGTCTACGCCCCAGCATTTT
TRBV18	-	TRBJ1-1	-	CASSSDRNTEAFF	TGTGCCAGCTCATCCGACAGGAACACTGAAGCTTTCTTT
TRBV18	TRBD2	TRBJ2-3	-	CASSLRLADSTDTQYF	TGTGCCAGCTCACTACGACTAGCGGATTCCACAGATACGCAGTATTTT
TRBV21-1	-	TRBJ1-2	-	CASSKGRGKVYGYTF	TGTGCCAGCAGCAAAGGGAGAGGGAAGGTCTATGGCTACACCTTC